Below are 25 T cell receptor beta chains sequenced from a single sample in a study of tumor and adjacent non-tumor tissue in lung cancer. TCRbeta libraries were built with three rounds of nested PCR, modified from ARM-PCR. A single record per CDR3 protein comes from TCRdb applying MiXCR to the multiplex PCR reads. The repertoire holds tens of thousands of distinct CDR3 sequences, with 50% to 60% as singletons. The template was RNA from unsorted bulk tissue. The sequenced sample was lung tumor tissue. These receptors all stem from a man aged 45-60 years with non-small cell lung cancer.

This clonotype was observed once. This may be a read error: a much more frequent sequence differs by one nucleotide. The V gene is TRBV7-8, the J gene TRBJ1-5; 7 nucleotides line up with TRBD1. The CDR3 consists of 15 residues. The germline V gene encodes CDR1 SGHVS and CDR2 FQNEAQ. CDR3 bases: TGTGCCAGCAGCTCGACAGGGTATAGCAATCAGCCCCAGCGTTTT. It specifies CASSSTGYSNQPQRF. The full variable domain, in which reference TRBV7-8 and TRBJ1-5 provide the parts outside the CDR3, is GAGVSQSPRYKVAKRGQDVALRCDPISGHVSLFWYQQALGQGPEFLTYFQNEAQLDKSGLPSDRFFAERPEGSVSTLKIQRTQQEDSAVYLCASSSTGYSNQPQRFGDGTRLSIL.

Points on this clonotype: A junction boundary mismatches the germline segment, possibly from a read error. The chain links TRBV11-2 to TRBJ2-7; 9 bases agree with TRBD2. The CDR3 is made up of 14 amino acids. In germline, CDR1 is SGHAT, CDR2 FQNNGV. The CDR3 sequence is CASSPRSSGGEHYF. In DNA form, the CDR3 reads TGTGCCAGCAGCCCGAGGAGTAGCGGGGGAGAGCATTACTTC.

As for this clonotype: This may arise from a read error, as a much more abundant clone is one base away. This rearrangement joins TRBV5-5 to TRBJ2-3, with 12 positions matching TRBD1. Germline V lookup: CDR1 SGHKS, CDR2 YYEKEE (reference sequence). This CDR3 spans 16 amino acids. Losses at the gene ends were 0 bases for V and 7 bases for J; bases not matched to a gene: 6. CDR3 sequence: CASSLAPGQGAYTQYF. The CDR3 nucleotides are TGTGCCAGCAGCTTGGCCCCGGGACAGGGGGCATATACGCAGTATTTT.

This clonotype was seen many times. The chain couples TRBV5-1 to TRBJ1-1; D may be TRBD1 (5 bases). Trimming stripped 4 bases from V and 0 bases from J, with 16 bases between. The V gene's germline CDR1 is SGHRS and CDR2 YFSETQ. The CDR3 has 16 amino acids. This chain's CDR3 is CASSPGWGGMNTEAFF. The CDR3 coding sequence is TGCGCCAGCAGCCCCGGGTGGGGCGGGATGAACACTGAAGCTTTCTTT.

The chain combines TRBV6-1 with TRBJ1-2; D uncertain. The CDR3 totals 14 residues. CDR1 and CDR2 (germline): MNHNS, SASEGT. The V gene lost 2 bases and the J gene lost 6 bases, with 13 bases spanning the gap. This chain's CDR3 is CASSESLAKDGYTF. The CDR3, as DNA: TGTGCCAGCAGTGAATCCTTGGCAAAGGATGGCTACACCTTC.

To note about this clonotype: An end of the junction differs from the germline gene, which may be a read error. This sequence joins TRBV6-1 and TRBJ2-1; no definite D call. The CDR3 is 15 amino acids. Germline values: CDR1 MNHNS, CDR2 SASEGT. CDR3 protein: CASTLWAGSYNEQFF. CDR3 bases: TGTGCCAGCACCCTTTGGGCAGGCTCCTATAATGAGCAGTTCTTC.

With regard to this clonotype: One junction end disagrees with the germline gene, perhaps due to a read error. The chain is built from TRBV6-5 and TRBJ2-1; D might be TRBD1 or TRBD2, each matching 6 bases. In germline, CDR1 is MNHEY, CDR2 SVGAGI. The CDR3 consists of 17 residues. The CDR3 DNA reads as TGTACCAGCAGTTCCCTACAGGGTGGGACTCCTTACAATGAGCAGTTCTTC. Protein sequence: CTSSSLQGGTPYNEQFF.

Note on this clonotype: Relative to the germline gene, one junction end is altered; a read error may explain this. This rearrangement joins TRBV11-2 to TRBJ1-6, with D tentatively TRBD1 (5 bases). This CDR3 comprises 15 residues. Germline-derived CDR1 and CDR2 are SGHAT and FQNNGV. The CDR3 DNA is TGTGCCAGCAGCCCGCATAGGGGCCATAATTCACACCTCCACTTT. This codes for CASSPHRGHNSHLHF.

This clonotype was detected many times. The CDR3 sequence is CSVGRTGETQYF. CDR3 bases: TGCAGCGTTGGAAGGACAGGGGAGACCCAGTACTTC. The rearrangement joins TRBV29-1 to TRBJ2-5; 8 bases map to TRBD1. Germline CDR1 reads SQVTM; CDR2 reads ANQGSEA. V shed 4 bases and J 5 bases; nucleotides not matched to a gene: 3. This CDR3 contains 12 residues.

This rearrangement joins TRBV10-3 to TRBJ2-7; D might be TRBD1 or TRBD2, each matching 5 bases. Germline V gene data show CDR1 as ENHRY and CDR2 as SYGVKD. CDR3 length: 14 residues. CDR3 region: CVVSDRDGSYEQYF. As DNA, the CDR3 is TGTGTCGTCAGCGACCGGGACGGATCCTACGAGCAGTACTTC.

In the case of this clonotype: Germline and junction disagree at one end, which may indicate a read error. The chain links TRBV7-9 to TRBJ2-1, with 10 bases fitting TRBD1. The germline CDR1 and CDR2 sequences are SEHNR and FQNEAQ (reference sequence). The CDR3 is 15 residues long. The CDR3 DNA follows: TGTACCAGCAGCCGACAGGGGGCTTCCTACAATGAGCAGTTCTTC. It yields the protein CTSSRQGASYNEQFF.

A remark on this clonotype: The CDR3 ends on some other residue instead of the conserved phenylalanine or tryptophan, so this is likely a read error. This rearrangement joins TRBV5-4 to TRBJ1-1; D remains unclear. CDR1 and CDR2 (germline): SGHNT, YYREEE (reference sequence). The CDR3 loop spans 13 amino acids. The CDR3 DNA sequence: TGTGCCGGCAGCCCGGACCAGAACACTGAAGCTTTCTTG. Amino acid sequence: CAGSPDQNTEAFL.

Concerning this clonotype: The CDR3 ends on some other residue instead of the conserved phenylalanine or tryptophan, so this is likely a read error. The V gene is TRBV5-6, the J gene TRBJ1-1; D not certain. Germline CDR1 and CDR2: SGHDT and YYEEEE. The CDR3 loop spans 15 amino acids. V lost 4 bases to trimming and J lost 2 bases, with 15 bases between them. The CDR3 region is CASSLGTAGNTEAFS. Written as DNA, the CDR3 is TGTGCCAGCAGCCTGGGTACTGCAGGCAACACTGAAGCTTTCTCT.

About this clonotype itself: A much larger clone is a single base away; this may be a read error. V and J are TRBV4-1 and TRBJ1-2, with a possible D match to TRBD1 (5 bases). This CDR3 spans 18 amino acids. The V gene's germline CDR1 is MGHRA and CDR2 YSYEKL. Deletions cut 4 bases from V and 1 base from J, with 22 bases between. CDR3 region: CASSRALALGGINYGYTF. CDR3 coding DNA: TGCGCCAGCAGCCGAGCTCTCGCCCTTGGGGGGATTAACTATGGCTACACCTTC.

This clonotype was observed many times. The gene calls are TRBV29-1 and TRBJ2-1, with a tentative D call TRBD2 (5 bases). Trimming left V 7 bases short and J 9 bases short, with 19 bases between. The CDR3 loop spans 13 amino acids. Germline CDR1 reads SQVTM; CDR2 reads ANQGSEA. In DNA, the CDR3 is TGCAGCGCGGGCTTTTCAGGAGGCACTGAGCAGTTCTTC. This translates into CSAGFSGGTEQFF.

As concerns this clonotype: A much larger clone sits a single nucleotide away, making a read error possible. The chain joins TRBV5-5 to TRBJ1-2; D is perhaps TRBD1 (6 bases). There are 12 residues in the CDR3. Trimming left V 3 bases short and J 6 bases short, with 9 bases between. Germline V lookup: CDR1 SGHKS, CDR2 YYEKEE (reference sequence). CDR3 in amino acids: CASSWTVDGYTF. The DNA of the CDR3 is TGTGCCAGCAGCTGGACAGTAGATGGCTACACCTTC.

The chain has TRBV10-3 and TRBJ2-5; D gene uncertain. From germline, CDR1 is ENHRY and CDR2 SYGVKD. V was pared by 4 bases and J by 1 base, with 7 bases between. This CDR3 contains 13 residues. Here the CDR3 DNA reads TGTGCCATCAGTGCACGGGCCCAAGAGACCCAGTACTTC. Its translation: CAISARAQETQYF.

As for this clonotype: A read error may account for a junction end that differs from germline. This chain connects TRBV16 to TRBJ1-5; weak D call: TRBD1 (5 bases). Per germline, CDR1 KGHSY and CDR2 FQNENV. The CDR3 has 13 residues. Written as DNA, the CDR3 is TGTGCCATCAGCCAACAGGAAAATCAACCCCAGCATTTT. This sequence encodes CAISQQENQPQHF. Filled out from reference TRBV16 and TRBJ1-5, the complete variable domain reads GEEVAQTPKHLVRGEGQKAKLYCAPIKGHSYVFWYQQVLKNEFKFLISFQNENVFDETGMPKERFSAKCLPNSPCSLEIQATKLEDSAVYFCAISQQENQPQHFGDGTRLSIL.

CDR3 DNA: TGCGCCAGCAGCTTGGGGCCGAACACTGAAGCTTTCTTT. Amino acids: CASSLGPNTEAFF. This sequence joins TRBV5-1 and TRBJ1-1, with D hard to call. The V end lost 0 bases, the J end lost 1 base, and 4 bases lay between the germline ends. This CDR3 contains 13 residues. Germline-derived CDR1 and CDR2 are SGHRS and YFSETQ.

Regarding this clonotype: Here the CDR3 omits its conserved ending phenylalanine or tryptophan, so a read error is the likely source. Because the CDR3's place on the DNA is in doubt, the DNA is left out and the CDR3 is given as listed by TCRdb. The chain carries TRBV11-1 and TRBJ2-1; TRBD1, the D gene given by the table, was not confirmed from the DNA. Germline V gives CDR1 SGHAT, CDR2 FQDESV (reference sequence). The CDR3 sequence runs 14 residues, both termini included. CDR3 region: CASSLERTDNEQFI.

Regarding this clonotype: Possible read error: a much larger clone is one base away. The chain is built from TRBV18 and TRBJ2-2; D is unclear. The germline CDR1 and CDR2 sequences are KGHSH and LQKENI. CDR3 length equals 19 residues. CDR3 nucleotides: TGTGCCAGGTCACCATTTCGTTCCGCACGCACAGTTCCGTCCGGGGAGCTGTTTTTT. This sequence encodes CARSPFRSARTVPSGELFF.

This clonotype has at least ten counts. The V call is TRBV11-2, the J call TRBJ2-5; D is unresolved. CDR3 length: 14 amino acids. Germline V gene lookup returns CDR1 SGHAT and CDR2 FQNNGV. V was shortened by 7 bases and J by 1 base, with 13 bases between the two germline ends. Written as DNA, the CDR3 is TGTGCCAGCACCGAGCAGGCAGCCCAAGAGACCCAGTACTTC. Translation: CASTEQAAQETQYF. Full variable domain (outside the CDR3, taken from reference TRBV11-2 and TRBJ2-5): EAGVAQSPRYKIIEKRQSVAFWCNPISGHATLYWYQQILGQGPKLLIQFQNNGVVDDSQLPKDRFSAERLKGVDSTLKIQPAKLEDSAVYLCASTEQAAQETQYFGPGTRLLVL.

This clonotype was seen many times. The chain joins TRBV5-1 to TRBJ1-2, with unresolved D. The CDR3 runs to 14 residues. Germline loops: CDR1 SGHRS, CDR2 YFSETQ. V shed 0 bases and J shed 2 bases, with 8 bases lying between them. CDR3 residues: CASSLEATNYGYTF. The DNA of the CDR3 is TGCGCCAGCAGCTTGGAGGCGACAAACTATGGCTACACCTTC.

Note on this clonotype: One end of the junction fails to match germline, which may point to a read error. J is TRBJ2-1 and V is TRBV29-1, with D possibly being TRBD1 (6 bases). The CDR3 runs 14 residues. From germline, CDR1 is SQVTM and CDR2 ANQGSEA. The CDR3, as DNA: TGCAGCGTTGAACAGGGACATCTCTACAATGAGCAGTTATTC. Translating it yields CSVEQGHLYNEQLF.

The chain uses TRBV11-3 and TRBJ2-2; D unclear. Trimming cost V 1 base and J 6 bases, with 9 bases left between them. Germline V gene sequence: CDR1 SGHNT, CDR2 YENEEA. The CDR3 covers 14 residues. The CDR3 DNA sequence: TGTGCCAGCAGCTTAGGTCGTGTTTCCGGGGAGCTGTTTTTT. It encodes CASSLGRVSGELFF. The entire variable domain, with the rest obtained from reference TRBV11-3 and TRBJ2-2, is as follows: EAGVVQSPRYKIIEKKQPVAFWCNPISGHNTLYWYLQNLGQGPELLIRYENEEAVDDSQLPKDRFSAERLKGVDSTLKIQPAELGDSAVYLCASSLGRVSGELFFGEGSRLTVL.